The present TCR beta chain was sequenced within a study of neurological immune-mediated disorders. Time point described: longitudinal time-point 3. This clonotype was counted ten times or more. The cDNA came from 5'RACE with 10-nucleotide random UMIs. Over 180 million TCR-beta sequences (from 15-18 subjects) were yielded by each sequencing run. TCRdb reprocessed the 5' RACE reads with MiXCR, giving one entry per CDR3 protein. The sample holds roughly 53,000 distinct CDR3 sequences, roughly 7.7% seen once. Sequenced material: PBMCs. This receptor was identified in a woman aged 40-49 years in good health.

CDR3: CAISTPKGAQGGYTF. The CDR3 DNA reads as TGTGCCATCAGTACGCCTAAGGGGGCGCAGGGTGGCTACACCTTC. The chain employs TRBV10-3 and TRBJ1-2, with TRBD1 matching over 7 bases. Trimming cost V 5 bases and J 7 bases; bases outside gene matches: 13. CDR3 length equals 15 residues. Germline V lookup: CDR1 ENHRY, CDR2 SYGVKD.